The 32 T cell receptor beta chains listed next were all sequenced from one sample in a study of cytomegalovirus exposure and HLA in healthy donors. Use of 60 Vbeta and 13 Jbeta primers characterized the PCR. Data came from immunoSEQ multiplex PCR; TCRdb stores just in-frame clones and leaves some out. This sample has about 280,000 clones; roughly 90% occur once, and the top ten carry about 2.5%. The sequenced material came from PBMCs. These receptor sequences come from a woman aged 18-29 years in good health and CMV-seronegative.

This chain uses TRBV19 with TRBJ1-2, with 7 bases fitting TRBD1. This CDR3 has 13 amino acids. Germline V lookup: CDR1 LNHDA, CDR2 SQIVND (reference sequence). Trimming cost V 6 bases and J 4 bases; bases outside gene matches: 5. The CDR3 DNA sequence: TGTGCCAGTAGGGCAGGGGGTGGCTATGGCTACACCTTC. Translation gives CASRAGGGYGYTF.

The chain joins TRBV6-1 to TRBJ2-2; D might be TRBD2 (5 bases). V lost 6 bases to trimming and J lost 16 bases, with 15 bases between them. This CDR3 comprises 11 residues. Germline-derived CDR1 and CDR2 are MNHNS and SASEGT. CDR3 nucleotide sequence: TGTGCCAGCAGCCCCCCGGGAACAGAGTTTTTT. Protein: CASSPPGTEFF.

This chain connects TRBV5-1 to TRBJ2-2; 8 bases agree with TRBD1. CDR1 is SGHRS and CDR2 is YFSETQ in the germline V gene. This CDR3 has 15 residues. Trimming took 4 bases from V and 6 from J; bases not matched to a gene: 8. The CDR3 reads CASSPDREAAGELFF. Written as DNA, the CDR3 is TGCGCCAGCAGCCCGGACAGGGAGGCCGCCGGGGAGCTGTTTTTT.

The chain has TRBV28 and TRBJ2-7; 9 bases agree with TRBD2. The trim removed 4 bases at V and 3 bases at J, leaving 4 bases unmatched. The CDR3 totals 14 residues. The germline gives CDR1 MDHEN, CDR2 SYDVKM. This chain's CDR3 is CASSSSGAHYEQYF. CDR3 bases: TGTGCCAGCAGTTCTAGCGGGGCCCACTACGAGCAGTACTTC.

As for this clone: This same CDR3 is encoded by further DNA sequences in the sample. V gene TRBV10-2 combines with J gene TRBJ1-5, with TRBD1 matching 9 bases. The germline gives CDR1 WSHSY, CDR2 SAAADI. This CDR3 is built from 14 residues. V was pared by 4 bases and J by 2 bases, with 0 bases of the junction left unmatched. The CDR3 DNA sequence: TGCGCCAGCAGTGGGACAGGGGGCAATCAGCCCCAGCATTTT. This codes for CASSGTGGNQPQHF.

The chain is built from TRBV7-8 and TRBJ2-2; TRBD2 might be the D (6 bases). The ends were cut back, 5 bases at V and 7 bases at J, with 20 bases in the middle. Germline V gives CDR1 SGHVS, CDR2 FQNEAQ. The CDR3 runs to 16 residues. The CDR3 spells CASSRDASGVVGELFF. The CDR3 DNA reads TGTGCCAGCAGCCGAGACGCTTCGGGGGTGGTCGGGGAGCTGTTTTTT.

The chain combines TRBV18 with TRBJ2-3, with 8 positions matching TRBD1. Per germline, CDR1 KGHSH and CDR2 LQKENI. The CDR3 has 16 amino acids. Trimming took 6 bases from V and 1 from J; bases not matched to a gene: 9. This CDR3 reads CASSSDTGGGTDTQYF. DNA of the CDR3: TGTGCCAGCTCTTCCGATACAGGGGGAGGCACAGATACGCAGTATTTT. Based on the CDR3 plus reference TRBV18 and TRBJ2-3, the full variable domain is NAGVMQNPRHLVRRRGQEARLRCSPMKGHSHVYWYRQLPEEGLKFMVYLQKENIIDESGMPKERFSAEFPKEGPSILRIQQVVRGDSAAYFCASSSDTGGGTDTQYFGPGTRLTVL.

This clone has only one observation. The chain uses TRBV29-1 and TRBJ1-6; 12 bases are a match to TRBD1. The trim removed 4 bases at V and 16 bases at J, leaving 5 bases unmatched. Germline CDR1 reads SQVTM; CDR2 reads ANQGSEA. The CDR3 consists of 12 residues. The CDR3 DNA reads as TGCAGCGTTGGGGACAGGGGGCTCCCACTCCACTTT. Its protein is CSVGDRGLPLHF.

CDR3 nucleotides: TGTGCCAGCAGTACAGGGTGGGACACTGAAGCTTTCTTT. This sequence encodes CASSTGWDTEAFF. The V gene is TRBV2, the J gene TRBJ1-1; TRBD1 might be the D (6 bases). This CDR3 spans 13 amino acids. CDR1 and CDR2 from the germline V gene are SNHLY and FYNNEI. V lost 5 bases to trimming and J lost 3 bases, with 10 bases between them. Full variable domain (remainder filled in from reference TRBV2 and TRBJ1-1): EPEVTQTPSHQVTQMGQEVILRCVPISNHLYFYWYRQILGQKVEFLVSFYNNEISEKSEIFDDQFSVERPDGSNFTLKIRSTKLEDSAMYFCASSTGWDTEAFFGQGTRLTVV.

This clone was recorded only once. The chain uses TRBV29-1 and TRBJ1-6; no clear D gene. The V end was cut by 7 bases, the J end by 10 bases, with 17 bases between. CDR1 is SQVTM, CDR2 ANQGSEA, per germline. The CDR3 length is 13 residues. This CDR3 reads CSAIQPLESPLHF. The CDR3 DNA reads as TGCAGCGCAATACAGCCGTTAGAGTCACCCCTCCACTTT.

The CDR3, as DNA: TGCGCCAGCAGCCAACTCGGTGGTGAAAAACTGTTTTTT. It is translated as CASSQLGGEKLFF. The J gene is TRBJ1-4, the V gene TRBV4-1; D is ambiguous. The length of the CDR3 is 13 residues. Looked up from germline, CDR1 is MGHRA and CDR2 is YSYEKL. The germline V and J ends were trimmed by 2 bases and 7 bases, with 8 bases remaining between them.

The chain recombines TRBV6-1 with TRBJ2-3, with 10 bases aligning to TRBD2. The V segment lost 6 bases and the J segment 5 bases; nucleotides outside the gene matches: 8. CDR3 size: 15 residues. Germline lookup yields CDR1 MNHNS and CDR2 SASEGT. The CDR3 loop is CASRSGGAGEDTQYF. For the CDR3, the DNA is TGTGCCAGCAGAAGCGGGGGGGCGGGTGAAGATACGCAGTATTTT.

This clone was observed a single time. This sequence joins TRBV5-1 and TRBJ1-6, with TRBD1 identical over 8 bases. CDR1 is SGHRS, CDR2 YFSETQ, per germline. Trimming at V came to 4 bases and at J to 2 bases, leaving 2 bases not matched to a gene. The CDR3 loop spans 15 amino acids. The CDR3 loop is CASSAQGAYNSPLHF. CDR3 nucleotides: TGCGCCAGCAGCGCACAGGGGGCCTATAATTCACCCCTCCACTTT.

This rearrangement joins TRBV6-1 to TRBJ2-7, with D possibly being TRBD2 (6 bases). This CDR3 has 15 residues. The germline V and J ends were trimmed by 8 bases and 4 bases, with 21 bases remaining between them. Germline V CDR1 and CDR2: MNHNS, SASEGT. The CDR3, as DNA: TGTGCCAGCTCCGAAGAGGCGGGGTCGGGGTACGAGCAGTACTTC. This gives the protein CASSEEAGSGYEQYF.

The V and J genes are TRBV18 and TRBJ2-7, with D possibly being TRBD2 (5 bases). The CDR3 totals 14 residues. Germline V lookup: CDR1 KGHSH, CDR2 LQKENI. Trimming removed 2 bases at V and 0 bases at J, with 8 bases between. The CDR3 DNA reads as TGTGCCAGCTCACCAAGCGGACCCTCCTACGAGCAGTACTTC. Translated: CASSPSGPSYEQYF.

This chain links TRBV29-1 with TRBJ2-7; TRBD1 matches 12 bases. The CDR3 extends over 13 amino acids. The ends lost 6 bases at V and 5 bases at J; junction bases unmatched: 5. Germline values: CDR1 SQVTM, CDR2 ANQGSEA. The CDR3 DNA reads TGCAGCGTCGGGACAGGGGGCTTCGACGAGCAGTACTTC. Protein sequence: CSVGTGGFDEQYF.

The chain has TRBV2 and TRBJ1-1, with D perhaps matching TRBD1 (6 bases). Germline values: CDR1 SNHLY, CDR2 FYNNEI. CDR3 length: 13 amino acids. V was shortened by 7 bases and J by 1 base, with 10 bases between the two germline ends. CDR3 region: CASTSQGNTEAFF. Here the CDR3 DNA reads TGTGCCAGCACTTCACAGGGGAACACTGAAGCTTTCTTT.

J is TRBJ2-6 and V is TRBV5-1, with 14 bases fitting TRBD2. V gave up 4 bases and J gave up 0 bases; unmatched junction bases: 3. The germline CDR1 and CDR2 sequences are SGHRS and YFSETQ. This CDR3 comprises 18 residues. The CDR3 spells CASSEGLAGVSGANVLTF. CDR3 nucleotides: TGCGCCAGCAGCGAGGGACTAGCGGGGGTCTCTGGGGCCAACGTCCTGACTTTC. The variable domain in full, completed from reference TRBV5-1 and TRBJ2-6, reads KAGVTQTPRYLIKTRGQQVTLSCSPISGHRSVSWYQQTPGQGLQFLFEYFSETQRNKGNFPGRFSGRQFSNSRSEMNVSTLELGDSALYLCASSEGLAGVSGANVLTFGAGSRLTVL.

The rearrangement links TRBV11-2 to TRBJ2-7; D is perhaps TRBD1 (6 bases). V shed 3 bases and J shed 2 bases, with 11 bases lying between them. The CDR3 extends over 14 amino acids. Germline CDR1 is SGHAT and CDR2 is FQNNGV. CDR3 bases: TGTGCCAGCAGCTTCGGGACACTGACCTACGAGCAGTACTTC. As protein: CASSFGTLTYEQYF.

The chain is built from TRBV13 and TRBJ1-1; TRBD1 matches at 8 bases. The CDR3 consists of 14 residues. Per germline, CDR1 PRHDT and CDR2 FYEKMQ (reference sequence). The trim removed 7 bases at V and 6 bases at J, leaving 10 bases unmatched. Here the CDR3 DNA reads TGTGCCAGCACTAACTCCCAGGGGGCCCCTGAAGCTTTCTTT. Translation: CASTNSQGAPEAFF.

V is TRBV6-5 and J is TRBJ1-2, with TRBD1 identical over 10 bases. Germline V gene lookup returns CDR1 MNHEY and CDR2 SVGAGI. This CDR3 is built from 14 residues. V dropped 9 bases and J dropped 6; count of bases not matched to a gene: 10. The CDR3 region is CASATGGEKDGYTF. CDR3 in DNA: TGTGCCAGTGCGACAGGGGGCGAAAAGGATGGCTACACCTTC.

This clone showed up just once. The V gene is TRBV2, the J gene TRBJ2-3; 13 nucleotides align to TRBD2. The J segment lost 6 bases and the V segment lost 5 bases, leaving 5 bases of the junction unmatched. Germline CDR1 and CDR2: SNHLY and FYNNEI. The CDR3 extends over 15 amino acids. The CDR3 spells CASSLLAGGHDTQYF. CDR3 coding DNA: TGTGCCAGCAGTTTACTAGCGGGGGGGCACGATACGCAGTATTTT.

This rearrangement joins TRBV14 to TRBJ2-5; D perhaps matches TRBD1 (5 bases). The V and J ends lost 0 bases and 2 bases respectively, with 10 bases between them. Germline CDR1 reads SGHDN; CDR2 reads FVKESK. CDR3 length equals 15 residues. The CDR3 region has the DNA TGTGCCAGCAGCCAAGATCTTAAGGGGCAAGAGACCCAGTACTTC. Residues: CASSQDLKGQETQYF.

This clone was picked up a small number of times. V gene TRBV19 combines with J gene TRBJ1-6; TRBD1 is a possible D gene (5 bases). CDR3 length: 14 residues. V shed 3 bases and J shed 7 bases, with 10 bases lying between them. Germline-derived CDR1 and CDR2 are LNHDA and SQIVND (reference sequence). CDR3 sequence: CASSMGQGNSPLHF. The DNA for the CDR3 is TGTGCCAGTAGTATGGGTCAGGGCAATTCACCCCTCCACTTT.

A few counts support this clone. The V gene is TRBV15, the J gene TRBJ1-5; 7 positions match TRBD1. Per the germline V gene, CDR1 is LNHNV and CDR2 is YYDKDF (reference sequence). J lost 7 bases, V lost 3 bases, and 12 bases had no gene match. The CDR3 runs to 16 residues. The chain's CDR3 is CATSRGDREVRQPQHF. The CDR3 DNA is TGTGCCACCAGCAGGGGCGACAGGGAGGTAAGACAGCCCCAGCATTTT.

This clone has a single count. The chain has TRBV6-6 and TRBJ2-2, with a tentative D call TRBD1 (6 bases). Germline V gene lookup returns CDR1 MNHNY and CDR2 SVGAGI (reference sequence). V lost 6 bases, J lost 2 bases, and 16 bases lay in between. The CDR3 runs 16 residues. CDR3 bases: TGTGCCAGCAGAGAATCACAGGGAAAAAACACCGGGGAGCTGTTTTTT. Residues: CASRESQGKNTGELFF.

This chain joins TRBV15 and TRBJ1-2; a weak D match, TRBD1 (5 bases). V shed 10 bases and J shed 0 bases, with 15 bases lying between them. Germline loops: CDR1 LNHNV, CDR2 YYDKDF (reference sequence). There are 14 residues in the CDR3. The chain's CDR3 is CANDGRTTNYGYTF. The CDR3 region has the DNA TGTGCCAACGACGGCAGGACAACTAACTATGGCTACACCTTC.

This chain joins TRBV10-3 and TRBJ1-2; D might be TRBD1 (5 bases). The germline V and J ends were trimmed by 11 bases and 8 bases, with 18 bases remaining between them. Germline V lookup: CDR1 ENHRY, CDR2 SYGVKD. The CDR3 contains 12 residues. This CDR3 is CAVRGEVLGYTF. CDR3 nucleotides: TGTGCCGTCCGGGGGGAGGTCCTCGGCTACACCTTC.

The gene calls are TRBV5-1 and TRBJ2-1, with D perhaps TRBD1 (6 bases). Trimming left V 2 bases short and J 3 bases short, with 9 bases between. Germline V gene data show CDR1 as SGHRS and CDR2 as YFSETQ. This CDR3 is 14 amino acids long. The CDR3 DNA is TGCGCCAGCAGCTTACAGGGAGTCTACAATGAGCAGTTCTTC. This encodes CASSLQGVYNEQFF. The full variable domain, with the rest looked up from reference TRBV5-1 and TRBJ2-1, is KAGVTQTPRYLIKTRGQQVTLSCSPISGHRSVSWYQQTPGQGLQFLFEYFSETQRNKGNFPGRFSGRQFSNSRSEMNVSTLELGDSALYLCASSLQGVYNEQFFGPGTRLTVL.

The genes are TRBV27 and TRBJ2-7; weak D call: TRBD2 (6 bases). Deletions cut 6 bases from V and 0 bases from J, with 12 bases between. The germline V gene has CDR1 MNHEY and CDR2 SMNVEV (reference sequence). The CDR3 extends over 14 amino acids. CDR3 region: CASSRGSTSYEQYF. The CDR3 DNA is TGTGCCAGCAGCCGGGGGTCTACCTCCTACGAGCAGTACTTC.

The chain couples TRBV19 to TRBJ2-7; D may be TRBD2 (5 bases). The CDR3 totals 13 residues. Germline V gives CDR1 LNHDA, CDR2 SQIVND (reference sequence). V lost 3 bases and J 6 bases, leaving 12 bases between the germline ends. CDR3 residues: CASSIAGYGEQYF. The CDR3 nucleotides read TGTGCCAGTAGTATCGCGGGTTACGGCGAGCAGTACTTC.

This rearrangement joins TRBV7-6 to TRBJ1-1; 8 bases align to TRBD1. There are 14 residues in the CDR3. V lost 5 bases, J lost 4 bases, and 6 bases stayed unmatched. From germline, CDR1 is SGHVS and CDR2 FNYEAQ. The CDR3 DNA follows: TGTGCCAGCAGCCCCGCAGGGGGCCGCACTGAAGCTTTCTTT. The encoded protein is CASSPAGGRTEAFF.